This entry concerns a single T cell receptor beta chain. Its binding antigen is unknown. No base-level quality is on record; no much larger clone is a single base apart. The record originates from a study of T cell repertoires in cytomegalovirus infection (dated by TCRdb to about 2019). Concerning the study at large: The HLA type of each donor mattered for the analysis, because public TCR beta signatures pointed to carriage of CMV infection along with the matching HLA type. Beyond this particular receptor, the publication reports: Carriers of CMV infection plus the relevant HLA type were discriminated by the cumulative frequency of public TCR beta family members in the study cohort and in an independent roughly 370-donor cohort. In the ex vivo response, HLA-C-restricted CMV-specific TCR beta clonotypes were dominant, and in two of eight donors the single most frequent clonotype came from this HLA-C-restricted group.

CDR1 and CDR2, looked up from the germline V gene (reference sequence), are MNHEY and SMNVEV. The CDR3 starts with the cysteine, ends with the phenylalanine, and has 14 residues. The read is trimmed to its CDR3 DNA, 42 bases read in frame from base 1. V was cut back by 11 bases and J by 1 base, leaving a gap of 18 bases between them. Sequencing used an Illumina HiSeq 1500. Clones were called with MiXCR by TCRdb after fastp trimmed the public reads at Q25, and only in-frame beta chains were retained. Here each entry gathers all rows of one CDR3 protein and keeps the most common genes and DNA. Counted in this sample were roughly 320,000 distinct CDR3 sequences; 9.5% of them appeared once. 3.5% to 4.5% of the sample rests with the top ten.

Sample: PBMCs. Recombination joined TRBV27 with TRBJ2-7, and TRBD2 may be the D gene, going by 6 matching bases. The source is a human donor in good health (CMV status not recorded). Some clones in this sample may be carry-over from other donors' samples. The bases are TGTGCCTCGCGGCCTAGCGCCTATTCCTACGAGCAGTACTTC. It codes for CASRPSAYSYEQYF.